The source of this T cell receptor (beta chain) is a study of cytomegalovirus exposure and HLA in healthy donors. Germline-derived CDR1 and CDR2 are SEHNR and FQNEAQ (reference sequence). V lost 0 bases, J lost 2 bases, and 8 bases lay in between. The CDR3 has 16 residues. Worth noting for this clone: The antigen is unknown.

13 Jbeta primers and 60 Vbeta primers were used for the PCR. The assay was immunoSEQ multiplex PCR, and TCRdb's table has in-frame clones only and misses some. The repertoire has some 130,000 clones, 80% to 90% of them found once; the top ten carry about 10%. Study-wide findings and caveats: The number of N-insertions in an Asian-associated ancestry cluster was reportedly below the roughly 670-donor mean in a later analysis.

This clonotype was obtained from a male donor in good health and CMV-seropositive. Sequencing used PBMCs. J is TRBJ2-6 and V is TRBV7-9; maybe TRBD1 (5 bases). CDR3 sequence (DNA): TGTGCCAGCAGCTTAGCGCTAGGGGCTGGGGCCAACGTCCTGACTTTC. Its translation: CASSLALGAGANVLTF. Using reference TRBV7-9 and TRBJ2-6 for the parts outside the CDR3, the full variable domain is DTGVSQNPRHKITKRGQNVTFRCDPISEHNRLYWYRQTLGQGPEFLTYFQNEAQLEKSRLLSDRFSAERPKGSFSTLEIQRTEQGDSAMYLCASSLALGAGANVLTFGAGSRLTVL.